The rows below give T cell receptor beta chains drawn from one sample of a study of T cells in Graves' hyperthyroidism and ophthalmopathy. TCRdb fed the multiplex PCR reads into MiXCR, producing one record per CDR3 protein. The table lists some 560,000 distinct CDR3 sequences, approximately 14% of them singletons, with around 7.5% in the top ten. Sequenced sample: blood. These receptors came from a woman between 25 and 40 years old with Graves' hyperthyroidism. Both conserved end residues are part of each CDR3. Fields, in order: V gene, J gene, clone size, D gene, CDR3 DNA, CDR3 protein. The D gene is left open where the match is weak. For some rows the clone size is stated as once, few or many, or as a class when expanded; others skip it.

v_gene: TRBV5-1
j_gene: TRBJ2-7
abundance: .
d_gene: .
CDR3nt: TGCGCCAGCAGCCGACATAGCGGTTACGAGCAGTACTTC
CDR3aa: CASSRHSGYEQYF

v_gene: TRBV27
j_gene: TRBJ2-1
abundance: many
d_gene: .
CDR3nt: TGTGCCAGCAGTTTATCAGGCAGACCCCCGGGGAATGAGCAGTTCTTC
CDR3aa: CASSLSGRPPGNEQFF

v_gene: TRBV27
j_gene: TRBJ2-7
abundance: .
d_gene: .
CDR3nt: TGTGCCAGCAGGTCTGCCTACGAGCAGTACTTC
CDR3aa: CASRSAYEQYF

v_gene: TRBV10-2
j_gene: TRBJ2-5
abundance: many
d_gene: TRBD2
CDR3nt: TGCGCCAGCAGTGAGGTTCCTAGCGGCTACACCCAGTACTTC
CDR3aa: CASSEVPSGYTQYF

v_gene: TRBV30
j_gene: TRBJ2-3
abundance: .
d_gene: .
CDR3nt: TGTGCCTGGAGTCATGGACTGGGGGAGAGCGCAGATACGCAGTATTTT
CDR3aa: CAWSHGLGESADTQYF

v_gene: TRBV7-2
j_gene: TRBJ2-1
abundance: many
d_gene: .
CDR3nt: TGTGCCAGCAGCTTAGACAGGTACTACAATGAGCAGTTCTTC
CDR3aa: CASSLDRYYNEQFF

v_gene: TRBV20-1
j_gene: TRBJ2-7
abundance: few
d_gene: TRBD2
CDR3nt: TGCAGTGCTAAACTAGCGGATTATTCCTACGAGCAGTACTTC
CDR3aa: CSAKLADYSYEQYF

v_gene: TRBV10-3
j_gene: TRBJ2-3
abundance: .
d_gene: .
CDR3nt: TGTGCCATCAGTGAGGGCCGCGAAGATACGCAGTATTTT
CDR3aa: CAISEGREDTQYF

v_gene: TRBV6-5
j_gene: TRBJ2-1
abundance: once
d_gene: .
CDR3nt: TGTGCCAGCAGTTGGCGGGATGGCCCGTACAATGAGCAGTTCTTC
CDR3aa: CASSWRDGPYNEQFF

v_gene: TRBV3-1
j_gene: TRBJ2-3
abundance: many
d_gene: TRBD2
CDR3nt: TGTGCCAGCAGCTACCGACTAGCGGGAGGGCCGGATACGCAGTATTTT
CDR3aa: CASSYRLAGGPDTQYF

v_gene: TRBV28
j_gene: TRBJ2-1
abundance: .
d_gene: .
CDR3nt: TGTGCCAGCACGGGGCTAGTGAACTATCTTAGGATCTTC
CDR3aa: CASTGLVNYLRIF

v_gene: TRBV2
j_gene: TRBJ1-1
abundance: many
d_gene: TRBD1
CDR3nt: TGTGCCAGCAGTGAACCGAGACAGGGGACTGAAGCTTTCTTT
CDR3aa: CASSEPRQGTEAFF

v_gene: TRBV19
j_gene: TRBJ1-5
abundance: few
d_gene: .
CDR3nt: TGTGCCAGTAGTAGTATGCTATACTCCGGGGCTAGCAATCAGCCCCAGCATTTT
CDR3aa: CASSSMLYSGASNQPQHF

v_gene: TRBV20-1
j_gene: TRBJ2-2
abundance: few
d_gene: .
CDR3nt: TGCAGTGTATTGGGGGGTAACACCGGGGAGCTGTTTTTT
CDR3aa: CSVLGGNTGELFF

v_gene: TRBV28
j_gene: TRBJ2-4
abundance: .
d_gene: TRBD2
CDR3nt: TGTGCCAGCAGGGGGACTAGCGGAAAATTAGCCAAAAACATTCAGTACTTC
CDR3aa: CASRGTSGKLAKNIQYF

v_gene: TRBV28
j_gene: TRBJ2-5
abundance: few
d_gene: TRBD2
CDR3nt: TGTGCCAGCAGTTTAGGGGCGGGAGTGAGAGAGACCCAGTACTTC
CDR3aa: CASSLGAGVRETQYF

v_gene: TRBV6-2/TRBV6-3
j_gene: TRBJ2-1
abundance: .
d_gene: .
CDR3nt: TGTGCTAGCAGGCGAGGGGAGAATGAGCAGTTCTTC
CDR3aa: CASRRGENEQFF

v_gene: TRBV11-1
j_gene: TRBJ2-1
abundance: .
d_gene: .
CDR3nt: TGTGCCAGCAGTCGGACGGGCTACAATGGGCAGTTCTTC
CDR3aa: CASSRTGYNGQFF

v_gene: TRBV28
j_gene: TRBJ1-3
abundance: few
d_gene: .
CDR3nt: TGTGCCAGCGGGCGGTCTGGAAACACCATATATTTT
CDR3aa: CASGRSGNTIYF

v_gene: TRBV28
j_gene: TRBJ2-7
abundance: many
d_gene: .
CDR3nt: TGTGCCAGCAACGTACCGGGGCTCTACGAGCAGTACTTC
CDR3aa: CASNVPGLYEQYF

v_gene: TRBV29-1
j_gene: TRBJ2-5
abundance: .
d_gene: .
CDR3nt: TGCAGCGTTGGCCCTCAAGAGACCCAGTACTTC
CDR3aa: CSVGPQETQYF

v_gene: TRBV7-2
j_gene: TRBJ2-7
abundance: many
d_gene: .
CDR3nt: TGTGCCAGCAGTCCCCGAGGGGGACCCACCTCCTACGAGCAGTACTTC
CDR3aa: CASSPRGGPTSYEQYF

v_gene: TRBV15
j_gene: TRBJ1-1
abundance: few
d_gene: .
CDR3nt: TGTGCCACCAGCAGAGATCAAGGGGTCGGGGCAGGGATACGGAACACTGAAGCTTTCTTT
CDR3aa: CATSRDQGVGAGIRNTEAFF

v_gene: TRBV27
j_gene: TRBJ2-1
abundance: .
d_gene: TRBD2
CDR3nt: TGTGCCAGCAGTTTATACCTAGCGGGAGGGCCGGGGAATGAGCAGTTCTTC
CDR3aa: CASSLYLAGGPGNEQFF

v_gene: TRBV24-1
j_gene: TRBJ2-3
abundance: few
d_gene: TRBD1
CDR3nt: TGTGCCACCAGTGAGACAGGGGGCTGGGGAGATACGCAGTATTTT
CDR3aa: CATSETGGWGDTQYF

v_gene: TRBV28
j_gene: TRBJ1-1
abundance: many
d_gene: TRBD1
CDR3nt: TGTGCCAGCAGTTTGTCGGCGACAGGGGTGAGAAGGGCTTTCTTT
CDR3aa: CASSLSATGVRRAFF

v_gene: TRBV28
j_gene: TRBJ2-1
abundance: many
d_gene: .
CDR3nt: TGTGCCAGCCTCCGGAACAATGAGCAGTTCTTC
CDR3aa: CASLRNNEQFF

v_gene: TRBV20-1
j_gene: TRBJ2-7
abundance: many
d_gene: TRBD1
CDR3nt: TGCAGTGCTAGACCCGGGACAGGGGACGAGCAGTACTTC
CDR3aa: CSARPGTGDEQYF

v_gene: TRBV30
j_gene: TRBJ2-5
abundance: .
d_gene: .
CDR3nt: TGTGCCTGGAGTGTCCCTTGGGACATCCAAGAGACCCAGTACTTC
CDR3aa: CAWSVPWDIQETQYF

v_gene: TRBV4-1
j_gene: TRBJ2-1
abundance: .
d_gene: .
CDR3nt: TGCGCCAGCAGCCAAGTCCTACAGACCTACAATGAGCAGTTCTTC
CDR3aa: CASSQVLQTYNEQFF

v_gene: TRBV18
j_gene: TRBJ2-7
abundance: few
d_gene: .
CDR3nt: TGTGCCAGCTCACCACCGGCAGGGAACCACGAGCAGTACTTC
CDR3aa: CASSPPAGNHEQYF

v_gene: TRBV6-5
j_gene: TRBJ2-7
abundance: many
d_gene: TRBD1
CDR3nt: TGTGCCAGCAGTTACTCAAGGGGGACAGGCCAGTCCTACGAGCAGTACTTC
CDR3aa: CASSYSRGTGQSYEQYF

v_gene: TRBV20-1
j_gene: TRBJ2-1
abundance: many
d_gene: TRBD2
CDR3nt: TGCAGTGCTAGGGAAAGCGGGAGCTCCTACAATGAGCAGTTCTTC
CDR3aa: CSARESGSSYNEQFF

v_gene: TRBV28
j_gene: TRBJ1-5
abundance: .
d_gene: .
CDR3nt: TGTGCCAGCAGTACCCTACCACAGGGCGCCCAGCATTTT
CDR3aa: CASSTLPQGAQHF

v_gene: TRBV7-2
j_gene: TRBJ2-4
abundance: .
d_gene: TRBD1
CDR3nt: TGTGCCAGCAGCTTAACGGGACAGGGGGCTCGGGGGAACATTCAGTACTTC
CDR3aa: CASSLTGQGARGNIQYF

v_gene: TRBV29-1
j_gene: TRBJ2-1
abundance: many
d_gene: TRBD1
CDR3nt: TGCAGCGTTGTGCAGGGGGCAATAAATGAGCAGTTCTTC
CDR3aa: CSVVQGAINEQFF

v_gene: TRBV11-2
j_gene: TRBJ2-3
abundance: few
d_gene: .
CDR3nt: TGTGCCAGCAGCGCGCTACTAAATCCGGGACTGAGCACAGATACGCAGTATTTT
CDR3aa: CASSALLNPGLSTDTQYF

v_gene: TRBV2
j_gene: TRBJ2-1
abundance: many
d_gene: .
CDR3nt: TGTGCCAGCAGCGGGGCAGGGGGACTAGGTCGGAATGAGCAGTTCTTC
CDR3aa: CASSGAGGLGRNEQFF

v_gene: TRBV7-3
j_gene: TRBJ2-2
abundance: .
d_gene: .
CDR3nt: TGTGCCACCCAGAGGGAACCGGGACCCGGGGAGCTGTTTTTT
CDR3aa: CATQREPGPGELFF

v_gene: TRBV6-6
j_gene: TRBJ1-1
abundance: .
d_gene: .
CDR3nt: TGTGCCAGCAGTTACGGGGGCGCGGACACTGAAGCTTTCTTT
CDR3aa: CASSYGGADTEAFF

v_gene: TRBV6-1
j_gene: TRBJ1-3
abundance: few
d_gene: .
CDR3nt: TGTGCCAGCAGTGGAGGCGGCGAAGGGGCTGGAAACACCATATATTTT
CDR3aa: CASSGGGEGAGNTIYF